These T cell receptor beta chains were read from a single sample in a study of OX40 agonist ivuxolimab in advanced cancers. The table came from immunoSEQ multiplex PCR; TCRdb's copy has only in-frame clones and leaves some out. The table shows 80,000 or so clones, with 70% to 90% occurring only once. Material: CD4+ or CD8+ T cells sorted from blood, obtained in a trial of the OX40 agonist ivuxolimab. These receptors were taken from an adult with an advanced solid tumor such as melanoma, head and neck, liver or kidney cancer. Both conserved end residues are trimmed from each CDR3.

TRBV7-3	TRBJ2-3	13	ASSPTSGITNTQY
TRBV14	TRBJ2-3	15	ASSLVKLAGIGDTQY
TRBV6-5	TRBJ1-2	12	ASSYLTGWDGYT
TRBV7-8	TRBJ1-3	14	ASSLVGRISGNTIY
TRBV6-1	TRBJ2-7	13	ASSEAMGGAYEQY
TRBV5-1	TRBJ2-7	13	ASSLVVTDSAEQY
TRBV7-9	TRBJ2-5	14	ASTPRVTGLQETQY
TRBV18	TRBJ2-3	13	ASSPTKIGSDTQY
TRBV11-2	TRBJ1-1	10	ASSFSGYEAF
TRBV13	TRBJ2-1	12	ASSAGTSGPFGF
TRBV28	TRBJ1-1	13	ASSPTGYLTIEAF
TRBV30	TRBJ1-5	12	AWSYQGGGQPQH
TRBV6-1	TRBJ2-7	14	ASSDFRRRVTYEQY
TRBV27	TRBJ2-3	13	ASRERANWADTQY
TRBV4-1	TRBJ1-3	13	ASSHNTGVGNTIY
TRBV7-2	TRBJ2-7	14	ASSSTGLAGSYEQY
TRBV19	TRBJ2-7	11	ASSIRTGSEQY
TRBV5-1	TRBJ2-2	15	ASSFGTSGRAGGELF
TRBV18	TRBJ1-5	14	ASSPYGQGGNQPQH
TRBV18	TRBJ2-2	12	ASSLGQSTGELF
TRBV12-2	TRBJ1-1	13	ATLRECPGRTEAF
TRBV27	TRBJ2-1	13	ASSVSGGSYNEQF
TRBV29-1	TRBJ1-2	12	SVVTRGASYGYT
TRBV5-4	TRBJ2-1	15	ASSSDRGGRARNEQF
TRBV7-2	TRBJ2-7	13	ASSLDGLAGREQY
TRBV30	TRBJ2-7	13	AWAPTSGTSYEQY
TRBV19	TRBJ1-2	18	ASSTQPPDFLYSPNYGYT
TRBV6-5	TRBJ1-2	12	ASKGSDRVGGYT